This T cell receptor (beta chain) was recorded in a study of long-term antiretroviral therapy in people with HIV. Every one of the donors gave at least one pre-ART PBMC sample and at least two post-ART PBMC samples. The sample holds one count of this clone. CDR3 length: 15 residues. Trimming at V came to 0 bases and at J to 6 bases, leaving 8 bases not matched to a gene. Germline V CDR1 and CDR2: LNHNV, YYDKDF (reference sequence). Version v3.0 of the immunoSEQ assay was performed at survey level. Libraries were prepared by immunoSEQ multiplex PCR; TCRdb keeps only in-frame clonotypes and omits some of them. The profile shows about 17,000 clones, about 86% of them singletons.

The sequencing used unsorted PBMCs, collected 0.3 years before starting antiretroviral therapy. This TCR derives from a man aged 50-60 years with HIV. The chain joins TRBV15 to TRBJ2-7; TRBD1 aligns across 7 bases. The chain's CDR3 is CATSRESQGIREQYF. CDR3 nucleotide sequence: TGTGCCACCAGCAGAGAATCACAGGGGATCCGCGAGCAGTACTTC.